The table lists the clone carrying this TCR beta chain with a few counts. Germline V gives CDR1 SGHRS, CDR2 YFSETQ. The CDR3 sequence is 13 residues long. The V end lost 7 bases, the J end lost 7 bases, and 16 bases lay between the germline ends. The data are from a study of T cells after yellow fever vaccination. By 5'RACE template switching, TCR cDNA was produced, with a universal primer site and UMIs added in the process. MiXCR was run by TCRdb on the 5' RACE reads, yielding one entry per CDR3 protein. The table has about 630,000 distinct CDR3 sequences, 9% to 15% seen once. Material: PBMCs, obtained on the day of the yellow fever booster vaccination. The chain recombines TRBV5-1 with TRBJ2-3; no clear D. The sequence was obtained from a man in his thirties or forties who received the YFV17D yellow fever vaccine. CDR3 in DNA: TGCGCCAGCTGGACGGATAATACGAATACGCAGTATTTT. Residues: CASWTDNTNTQYF.